The next 15 T cell receptor beta chains were all read from a single sample in a study of memory CD8 T cells in hepatitis C reinfection. The time point: peak reinfection, 3 to 8 weeks after reinfection detection. Sorted cells were sequenced directly ex vivo without any in vitro expansion. Measured with immunoSEQ multiplex PCR; TCRdb has only the in-frame clones, and not every one. Of over 35,000 clones listed, roughly 90% were seen once; the top ten hold approximately 1.2%. The sample was naive CD8+ T cells sorted from blood. The origin of the receptors is a man in his late teens or twenties with hepatitis C virus infection.

This chain connects TRBV5-6 to TRBJ2-3; 12 bases are a match to TRBD2. The CDR3 loop spans 16 amino acids. The germline V gene has CDR1 SGHDT and CDR2 YYEEEE. With 4 bases clipped from V and 3 bases from J, the junction kept 6 bases outside the gene matches. CDR3 residues: CASSRGLAGWTDTQYF. The CDR3 coding sequence is TGTGCCAGCAGCCGGGGACTAGCGGGTTGGACAGATACGCAGTATTTT.

This clone appeared once. Other DNA sequences from this sample encode an identical CDR3 as well. The chain uses TRBV6-6 and TRBJ2-7; D is possibly TRBD1 (6 bases). Germline CDR1 is MNHNY and CDR2 is SVGAGI (reference sequence). The CDR3 loop spans 15 amino acids. V shed 0 bases and J shed 4 bases, with 13 bases lying between them. Here the CDR3 DNA reads TGTGCCAGCAGTTACTCCGAGACAGGAGGTTACGAGCAGTACGTC. Translated, it gives CASSYSETGGYEQYV.

The chain uses TRBV5-4 and TRBJ2-3; D is undetermined. Trimming pared 4 bases from V and 0 bases from J, leaving 12 bases between. The CDR3 contains 15 residues. Germline V gene data show CDR1 as SGHNT and CDR2 as YYREEE (reference sequence). The CDR3 nucleotides are TGTGCCAGCAGCCCGACTGCTGCTAGCACAGATACGCAGTATTTT. This gives the protein CASSPTAASTDTQYF.

This chain joins TRBV11-2 and TRBJ2-5; TRBD2 agrees at 9 bases. The length of the CDR3 is 17 residues. V lost 5 bases and J lost 3; bases outside the gene matches: 13. Germline CDR1 SGHAT, CDR2 FQNNGV. CDR3 loop: CASSEASGLAFKETQYF. CDR3 nucleotide sequence: TGTGCCAGCAGCGAGGCTTCGGGACTAGCATTCAAAGAGACCCAGTACTTC.

The chain has TRBV19 and TRBJ2-3; the match to TRBD2 covers 10 bases. There are 16 residues in the CDR3. From germline, CDR1 is LNHDA and CDR2 SQIVND (reference sequence). Trimming cost V 7 bases and J 2 bases; bases outside gene matches: 9. The CDR3 coding sequence is TGTGCCAGTACCCAATCACTAGCGGGGCACACAGATACGCAGTATTTT. Amino acids: CASTQSLAGHTDTQYF.

V usage is TRBV6-1 and J usage is TRBJ2-1; 7 bases map to TRBD1. J lost 2 bases, V lost 7 bases, and 5 bases had no gene match. This CDR3 is built from 14 residues. Germline CDR1 reads MNHNS; CDR2 reads SASEGT. In DNA, the CDR3 is TGTGCCAGCACAGAGACAGGGACCTACAATGAGCAGTTCTTC. Translating gives CASTETGTYNEQFF.

On this clone: The sample contains more than one DNA sequence encoding this CDR3. The rearrangement uses TRBV4-1 and TRBJ2-7; 8 nucleotides align to TRBD1. With 5 bases clipped from V and 5 bases from J, the junction kept 17 bases outside the gene matches. Germline V gene sequence: CDR1 MGHRA, CDR2 YSYEKL. This CDR3 is 17 amino acids long. As DNA, the CDR3 is TGCGCCAGCAGCTACTCCTCTAGGCAGGGGGCGCCGAACGAGCAGTACTTC. Residues: CASSYSSRQGAPNEQYF.

V and J are TRBV27 and TRBJ2-1; the D gene is possibly TRBD2 (6 bases). V gave up 7 bases and J gave up 9 bases, with 16 bases separating them. The CDR3 consists of 13 residues. The germline V gene has CDR1 MNHEY and CDR2 SMNVEV (reference sequence). The CDR3 bases are TGTGCCAGCACCCCCCTCCCGGAGGGTGAGCAGTTCTTC. It specifies CASTPLPEGEQFF.

This sequence joins TRBV9 and TRBJ2-3; perhaps TRBD2 as D (6 bases). The V end lost 3 bases, the J end lost 2 bases, and 19 bases lay between the germline ends. Germline loops: CDR1 SGDLS, CDR2 YYNGEE. The CDR3 runs to 17 residues. The CDR3 loop reads CASSGRGADLITDTQYF. CDR3 DNA: TGTGCCAGCAGCGGGCGGGGAGCAGACCTGATCACAGATACGCAGTATTTT.

Written as DNA, the CDR3 is TGTGCCAGTATAGGACAGGGCACAGATACGCAGTATTTT. Translation: CASIGQGTDTQYF. The chain has TRBV19 and TRBJ2-3; 7 nucleotides align to TRBD1. Per the germline V gene, CDR1 is LNHDA and CDR2 is SQIVND (reference sequence). The CDR3 runs 13 residues. Unmatched junction bases numbered 2, after V lost 7 bases and J lost 1 base.

The rearrangement links TRBV28 to TRBJ2-1; D call uncertain. The V end was cut by 6 bases, the J end by 7 bases, with 16 bases between. CDR1 is MDHEN, CDR2 SYDVKM, per germline. The CDR3 is 14 amino acids. The CDR3 bases are TGTGCCAGCAGCGAGGCTAGGAACTGGAATGAGCAGTTCTTC. This translates into CASSEARNWNEQFF.

J is TRBJ1-5 and V is TRBV19; the match to TRBD1 covers 9 bases. The germline gives CDR1 LNHDA, CDR2 SQIVND (reference sequence). The CDR3 runs to 18 residues. Germline trimming cut 4 bases from V and 2 bases from J; bases unmatched to any gene: 12. This chain's CDR3 is CASSNRDRAARGNQPQHF. CDR3 nucleotide sequence: TGTGCCAGTAGTAACCGGGACAGGGCTGCCAGGGGCAATCAGCCCCAGCATTTT.

CDR3 amino acids: CASSTVGGLSEAFF. DNA of the CDR3: TGTGCCAGCAGCACAGTCGGGGGACTGTCTGAAGCTTTCTTT. The rearrangement uses TRBV7-9 and TRBJ1-1, with D possibly being TRBD1 (5 bases). CDR3 size: 14 residues. Germline CDR1 SEHNR, CDR2 FQNEAQ (reference sequence). With 5 bases removed from V and 6 bases from J, the gap between germline ends came to 16 bases.

In its sample, this clone was seen once. The rearrangement links TRBV6-5 to TRBJ2-2; D unresolved. This CDR3 spans 11 amino acids. V was clipped by 8 bases and J by 4 bases, with 5 bases between them. Per the germline V gene, CDR1 is MNHEY and CDR2 is SVGAGI. DNA of the CDR3: TGTGCCAGCTTCGGCACCGGGGAGCTGTTTTTT. This encodes CASFGTGELFF.

The chain couples TRBV6-5 to TRBJ2-1; 7 bases match TRBD1. Germline V gene data show CDR1 as MNHEY and CDR2 as SVGAGI. With V trimmed by 5 bases and J by 5 bases, 6 bases remained unmatched. CDR3 length: 14 residues. In DNA form, the CDR3 reads TGTGCCAGCAGTCCTGACAGGGACCACAATGAGCAGTTCTTC. Residues: CASSPDRDHNEQFF.